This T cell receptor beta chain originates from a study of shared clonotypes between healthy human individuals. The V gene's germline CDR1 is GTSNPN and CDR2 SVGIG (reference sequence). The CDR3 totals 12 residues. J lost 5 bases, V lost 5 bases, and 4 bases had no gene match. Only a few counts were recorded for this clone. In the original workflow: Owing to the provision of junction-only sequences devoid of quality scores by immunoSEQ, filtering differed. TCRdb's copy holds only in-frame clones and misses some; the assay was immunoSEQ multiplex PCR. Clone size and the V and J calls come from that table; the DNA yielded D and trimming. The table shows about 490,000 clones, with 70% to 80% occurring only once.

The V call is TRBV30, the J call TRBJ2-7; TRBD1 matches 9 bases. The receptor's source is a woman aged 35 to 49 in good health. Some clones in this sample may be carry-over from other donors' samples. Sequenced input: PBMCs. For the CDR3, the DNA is TGTGCCTGGGGACAGGGGTTCAACGAGCAGTACTTC. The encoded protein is CAWGQGFNEQYF.